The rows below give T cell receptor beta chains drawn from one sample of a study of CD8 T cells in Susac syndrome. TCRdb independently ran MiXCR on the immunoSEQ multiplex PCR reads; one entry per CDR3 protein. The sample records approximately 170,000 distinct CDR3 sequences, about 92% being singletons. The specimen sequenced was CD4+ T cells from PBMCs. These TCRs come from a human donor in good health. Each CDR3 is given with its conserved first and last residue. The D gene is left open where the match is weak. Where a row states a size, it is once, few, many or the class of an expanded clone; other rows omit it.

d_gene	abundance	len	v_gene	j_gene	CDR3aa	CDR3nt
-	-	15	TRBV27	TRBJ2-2	CASSLYGADTGELFF	TGTGCCAGCAGTTTATACGGGGCCGACACCGGGGAGCTGTTTTTT
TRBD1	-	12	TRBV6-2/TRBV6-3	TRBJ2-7	CASTDRGPEQYF	TGTGCCAGCACGGACAGGGGGCCCGAGCAGTACTTC
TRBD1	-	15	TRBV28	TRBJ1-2	CASRLGQGTYYGYTF	TGTGCCAGCAGACTCGGACAGGGGACCTACTATGGCTACACCTTC
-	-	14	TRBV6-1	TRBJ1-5	CASSERQRGQPQHF	TGTGCCAGCAGTGAACGGCAAAGAGGACAGCCCCAGCATTTT
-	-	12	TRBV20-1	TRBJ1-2	CSASSANYGYTF	TGCAGTGCTAGCTCCGCAAACTATGGCTACACCTTC
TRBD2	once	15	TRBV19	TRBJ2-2	CASTLGGANTGELFF	TGTGCCAGTACTCTGGGGGGGGCGAACACCGGGGAGCTGTTTTTT
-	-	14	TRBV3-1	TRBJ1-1	CASSYRPPVTLAFF	TGTGCCAGCAGCTACAGGCCCCCTGTAACGTTGGCTTTCTTT
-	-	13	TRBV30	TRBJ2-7	CAWGNKAAAEQYF	TGTGCCTGGGGTAATAAAGCCGCGGCCGAGCAGTACTTC
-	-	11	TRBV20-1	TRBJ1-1	CSAGPNTEAFF	TGCAGTGCGGGACCGAACACTGAAGCTTTCTTT
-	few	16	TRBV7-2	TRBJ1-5	CASSPPGGVGNQPQHF	TGTGCCAGCAGCCCCCCCGGAGGGGTGGGCAATCAGCCCCAGCATTTT
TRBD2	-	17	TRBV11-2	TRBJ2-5	CASSPRLAGGGRVTQYF	TGTGCCAGCAGCCCCCGACTAGCGGGAGGGGGCCGGGTGACCCAGTACTTC
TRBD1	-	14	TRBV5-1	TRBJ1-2	CASSFGQGARGYTF	TGCGCCAGCAGCTTCGGACAGGGGGCTCGTGGCTACACCTTC
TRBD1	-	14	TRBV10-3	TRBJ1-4	CAISSGGTNEKLFF	TGTGCCATCAGTTCAGGGGGCACTAATGAAAAACTGTTTTTT
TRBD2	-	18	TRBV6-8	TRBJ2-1	CASSRNRTSGRASDEQFF	TGTGCCAGCAGTCGAAACCGGACTAGCGGGAGGGCCTCTGATGAGCAGTTCTTC
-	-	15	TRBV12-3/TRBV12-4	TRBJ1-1	CASSFRNHMNTEAFF	TGTGCCAGCAGCTTCCGTAATCATATGAACACTGAAGCTTTCTTT
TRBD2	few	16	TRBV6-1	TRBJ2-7	CASSGTSGGASYEQYF	TGTGCCAGCAGCGGGACTAGCGGGGGGGCCAGTTACGAGCAGTACTTC
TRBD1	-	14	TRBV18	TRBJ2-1	CASSPRQGWDEQFF	TGTGCCAGCTCACCCCGACAGGGTTGGGATGAGCAGTTCTTC
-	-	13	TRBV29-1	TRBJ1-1	CSVVIGDLTEAFF	TGCAGCGTTGTCATAGGAGATCTCACTGAAGCTTTCTTT
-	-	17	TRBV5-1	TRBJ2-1	CASSLEGTQPSYNEQFF	TGCGCCAGCAGCTTGGAGGGGACCCAACCCTCCTACAATGAGCAGTTCTTC
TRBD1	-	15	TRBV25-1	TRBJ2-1	CASSVGQGANNEQFF	TGTGCCAGCAGTGTAGGACAGGGGGCGAACAATGAGCAGTTCTTC
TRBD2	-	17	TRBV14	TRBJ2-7	CASSQEISSGTSYEQYF	TGTGCCAGCAGCCAAGAAATTTCTAGCGGGACCTCCTACGAGCAGTACTTC
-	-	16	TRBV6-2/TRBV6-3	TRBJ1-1	CASTYWDTTPNTEAFF	TGTGCCAGCACCTATTGGGATACCACTCCGAACACTGAAGCTTTCTTT
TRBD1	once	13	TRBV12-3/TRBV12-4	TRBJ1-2	CASSPGQGRGYTF	TGTGCCAGCAGTCCTGGACAGGGGCGAGGCTACACCTTC
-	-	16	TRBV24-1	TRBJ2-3	CATSEPGQPPSDTQYF	TGTGCCACCAGTGAACCCGGACAGCCACCTTCAGATACGCAGTATTTT
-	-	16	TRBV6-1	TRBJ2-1	CASSEYTGYINNEQFF	TGTGCCAGCAGCGAATATACAGGGTACATTAACAATGAGCAGTTCTTC
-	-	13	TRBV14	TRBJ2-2	CASSRRSTGELFF	TGTGCCAGCAGCCGTAGAAGCACCGGGGAGCTGTTTTTT
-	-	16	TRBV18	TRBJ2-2	CASSPRGRENTGELFF	TGTGCCAGCTCACCACGCGGACGGGAAAACACCGGGGAGCTGTTTTTT
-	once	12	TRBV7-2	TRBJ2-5	CASSLDLGTQYF	TGTGCCAGCAGCTTAGATCTCGGGACCCAGTACTTC
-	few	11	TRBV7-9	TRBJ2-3	CASSLEDTQYF	TGTGCCAGCAGCTTAGAAGATACGCAGTATTTT
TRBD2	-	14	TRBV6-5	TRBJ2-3	CASSRTSGTDTQYF	TGTGCCAGCAGCAGGACTAGCGGCACAGATACGCAGTATTTT
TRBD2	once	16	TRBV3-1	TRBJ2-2	CASSQAAGGPAGELFF	TGTGCCAGCAGCCAAGCGGCGGGAGGGCCGGCCGGGGAGCTGTTTTTT
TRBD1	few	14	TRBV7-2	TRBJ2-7	CASSPGQGTYEQYF	TGTGCCAGCAGCCCGGGACAGGGCACCTACGAGCAGTACTTC
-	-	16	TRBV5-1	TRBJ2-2	CASSIGTLLGTGELFF	TGCGCCAGCAGCATCGGGACACTCCTAGGGACCGGGGAGCTGTTTTTT
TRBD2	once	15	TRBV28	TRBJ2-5	CASKSPSGSLKTQYF	TGTGCCAGCAAAAGTCCTAGCGGCTCATTGAAGACCCAGTACTTC
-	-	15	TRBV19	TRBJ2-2	CASKVSSGISGELFF	TGTGCCAGTAAAGTATCAAGTGGGATTTCCGGGGAGCTGTTTTTT
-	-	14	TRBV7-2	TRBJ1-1	CASSLAGFSTEAFF	TGTGCCAGCAGCTTAGCGGGGTTTAGCACTGAAGCTTTCTTT
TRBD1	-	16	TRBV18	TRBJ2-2	CASSPEGQGGTGELFF	TGTGCCAGCTCACCGGAGGGACAGGGAGGAACCGGGGAGCTGTTTTTT
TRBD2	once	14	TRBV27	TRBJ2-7	CASSSLAATYEQYF	TGTGCCAGCAGTTCACTAGCGGCCACCTACGAGCAGTACTTC
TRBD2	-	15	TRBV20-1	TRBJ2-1	CSAYRRLAGHNEQFF	TGCAGTGCTTACCGCAGACTAGCGGGGCACAATGAGCAGTTCTTC
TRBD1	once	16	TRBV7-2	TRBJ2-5	CASSPRTGYRQETQYF	TGTGCCAGCAGCCCTCGGACAGGGTACCGCCAAGAGACCCAGTACTTC
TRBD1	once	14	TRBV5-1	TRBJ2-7	CASSHLDRTGEQYF	TGCGCCAGCAGCCACCTGGACAGGACCGGCGAGCAGTACTTC
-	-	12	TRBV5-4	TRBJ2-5	CASTDQAETQYF	TGTGCCAGCACCGACCAGGCCGAGACCCAGTACTTC
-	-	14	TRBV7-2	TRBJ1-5	CASSFTGLGQPQHF	TGTGCCAGCAGCTTTACAGGGTTGGGGCAGCCCCAGCATTTT
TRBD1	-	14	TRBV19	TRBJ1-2	CASSRGRQGQGYTF	TGTGCCAGTAGTAGGGGCCGACAGGGACAAGGCTACACCTTC
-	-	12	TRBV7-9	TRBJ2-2	CASSFEVGELFF	TGTGCCAGCAGCTTTGAGGTCGGGGAGCTGTTTTTT
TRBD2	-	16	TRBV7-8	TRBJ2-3	CASSGTSGHPTDTQYF	TGTGCCAGCAGCGGGACTAGCGGGCACCCCACAGATACGCAGTATTTT
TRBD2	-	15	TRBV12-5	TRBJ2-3	CASGSTSPRADTQYF	TGTGCTAGTGGTTCGACTAGCCCTAGAGCAGATACGCAGTATTTT
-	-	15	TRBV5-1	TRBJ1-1	CASSLGTTLNTEAFF	TGCGCCAGCAGCTTGGGGACGACATTGAACACTGAAGCTTTCTTT
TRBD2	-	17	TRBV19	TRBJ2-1	CASSTSPLVGGSHEQFF	TGTGCCAGTAGTACCTCCCCCTTGGTGGGGGGGTCACATGAGCAGTTCTTC
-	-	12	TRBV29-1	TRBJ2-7	CSAGDASYEQYF	TGCAGCGCCGGGGACGCCTCCTACGAGCAGTACTTC
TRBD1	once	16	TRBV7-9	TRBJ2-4	CASSLAGGTGSDIQYF	TGTGCCAGCAGCTTAGCCGGCGGGACAGGGTCGGACATTCAGTACTTC
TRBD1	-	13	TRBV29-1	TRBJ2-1	CSAAGTGYNEQFF	TGCAGCGCAGCCGGGACAGGGTACAATGAGCAGTTCTTC
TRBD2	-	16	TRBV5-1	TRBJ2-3	CASSLALSGSGDTQYF	TGCGCCAGCAGCTTGGCCCTCAGCGGGAGCGGTGATACGCAGTATTTT